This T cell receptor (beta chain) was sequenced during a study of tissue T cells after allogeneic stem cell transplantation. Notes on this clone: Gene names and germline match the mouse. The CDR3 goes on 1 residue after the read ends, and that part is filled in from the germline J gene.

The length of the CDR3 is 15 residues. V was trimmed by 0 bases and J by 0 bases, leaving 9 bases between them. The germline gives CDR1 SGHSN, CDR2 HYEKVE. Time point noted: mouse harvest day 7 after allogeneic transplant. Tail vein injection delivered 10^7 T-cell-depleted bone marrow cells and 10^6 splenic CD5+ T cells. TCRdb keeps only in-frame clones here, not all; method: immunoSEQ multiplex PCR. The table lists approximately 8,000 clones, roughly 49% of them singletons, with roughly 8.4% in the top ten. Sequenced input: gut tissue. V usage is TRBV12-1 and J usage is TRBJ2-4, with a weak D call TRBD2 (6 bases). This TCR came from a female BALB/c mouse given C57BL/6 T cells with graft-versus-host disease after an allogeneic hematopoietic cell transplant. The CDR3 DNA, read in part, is TGTGCCAGCTCTCTCTGGGGGTCTAGTCAAAACACCTTGTAC. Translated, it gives CASSLWGSSQNTLY. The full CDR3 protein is CASSLWGSSQNTLYF.